This is a list of T cell receptor beta chains from one sample in a study of T-cell memory formation after mild COVID-19. MiXCR, run by TCRdb on the 5' RACE reads, gives a single entry per CDR3 protein. Of a few hundred thousand distinct CDR3 sequences in the sample, over 15% are singletons; the top ten hold around 23%. The specimen sequenced was PBMCs or a T cell subset sorted from them (not recorded which). These receptors originate from a man aged 18 to 30 who had mild COVID-19 (a few samples of this study predate the infection). Cell type and time point are not known. Both conserved end residues are part of each CDR3. The D gene is left open where the match is weak. Some rows mark clone size as missing; the rest say once, few, many or name a class of expanded clone.

CDR3 protein,CDR3 DNA,clone size,J gene,V gene,D gene
CASSLGDLAGGRRYTDTQYF,TGCGCCAGCAGCTTGGGGGACCTAGCGGGGGGGCGTCGGTACACAGATACGCAGTATTTT,-,TRBJ2-3,TRBV5-1,TRBD2
CATSREVKGAGETQYF,TGTGCCACCAGCAGAGAGGTGAAGGGGGCAGGGGAGACCCAGTACTTC,-,TRBJ2-5,TRBV15,TRBD1
CASSPPGRVNTEAFF,TGTGCCAGCTCACCACCGGGCAGGGTTAACACTGAAGCTTTCTTT,few,TRBJ1-1,TRBV18,-
CATLPGQGTDTQYF,TGTGCCACCTTACCGGGACAGGGGACAGATACGCAGTATTTT,-,TRBJ2-3,TRBV6-6,TRBD1
CASGLDDRVGNGYTF,TGCGCCAGCGGGTTGGACGACAGGGTAGGGAATGGCTACACCTTC,-,TRBJ1-2,TRBV5-1,TRBD1
CASSSRASGGRLTDTQYF,TGTGCCAGCAGCTCTCGGGCTAGCGGGGGCCGCCTCACAGATACGCAGTATTTT,many,TRBJ2-3,TRBV7-2,TRBD2
CAISEEGRPNIQYF,TGTGCCATCAGTGAGGAGGGACGCCCAAACATTCAGTACTTC,-,TRBJ2-4,TRBV10-3,-
CAISESLGYEQYF,TGTGCCATCAGTGAGTCTTTAGGGTACGAGCAGTACTTC,-,TRBJ2-7,TRBV10-3,-
CASTRDGYGTEAFF,TGTGCCAGCACTAGGGACGGGTACGGCACTGAAGCTTTCTTT,few,TRBJ1-1,TRBV2,-
CASSEAPYSGTEAFF,TGTGCCAGCAGTGAAGCACCCTATAGTGGTACTGAAGCTTTCTTT,-,TRBJ1-1,TRBV2,-
CASSQQGRGSDTQYF,TGTGCCAGCAGCCAACAGGGGCGAGGCTCAGATACGCAGTATTTT,few,TRBJ2-3,TRBV6-5,TRBD1
CASTIARGQANQPQHF,TGTGCCAGCACCATCGCTCGAGGACAGGCAAATCAGCCCCAGCATTTT,few,TRBJ1-5,TRBV6-6,TRBD1
CASSYVTNEKLFF,TGTGCCAGCAGTTACGTGACTAATGAAAAACTGTTTTTT,few,TRBJ1-4,TRBV6-6,-
CASSPQLAGSSDTQYF,TGTGCCAGCAGTCCACAGCTAGCGGGGAGTTCAGATACGCAGTATTTT,many,TRBJ2-3,TRBV28,TRBD2
CASSERRVYGYTF,TGTGCCAGCAGTGAACGGAGGGTCTATGGCTACACCTTC,few,TRBJ1-2,TRBV2,-
CASSVVAGAPTDTQYF,TGTGCCAGCAGCGTAGTAGCGGGGGCCCCCACAGATACGCAGTATTTT,few,TRBJ2-3,TRBV7-6,TRBD2
CASSLVGYEETQYF,TGTGCCAGCAGCTTAGTGGGCTACGAAGAGACCCAGTACTTC,few,TRBJ2-5,TRBV7-2,-
CASSEYMGGGDTQYF,TGTGCCAGCAGTGAATATATGGGAGGGGGAGATACGCAGTATTTT,-,TRBJ2-3,TRBV25-1,-
CATSRVASGHNEQFF,TGTGCCACCAGCAGAGTGGCTAGCGGCCACAATGAGCAGTTCTTC,few,TRBJ2-1,TRBV15,TRBD2
CASSSPLGGYTF,TGTGCCAGCAGCAGTCCCCTCGGTGGCTACACCTTC,few,TRBJ1-2,TRBV9,-
CASSESGRTSGTDTQYF,TGTGCCAGCAGCGAAAGTGGACGGACTAGCGGCACAGATACGCAGTATTTT,-,TRBJ2-3,TRBV7-2,TRBD2
CASSFSGGDPGYEQYF,TGTGCCAGCAGTTTTAGCGGGGGGGATCCCGGCTACGAGCAGTACTTC,-,TRBJ2-7,TRBV27,TRBD2
CSARQGSPDTQYF,TGCAGTGCTAGACAGGGGAGCCCAGATACGCAGTATTTT,few,TRBJ2-3,TRBV20-1,-
CAVTTGAEAFF,TGTGCCGTCACTACAGGGGCTGAAGCTTTCTTT,few,TRBJ1-1,TRBV10-3,TRBD1
CASTAVGRGIETQYF,TGTGCCAGCACCGCCGTGGGTCGGGGAATAGAGACCCAGTACTTC,few,TRBJ2-5,TRBV11-2,-
CASSRDRMNTEAFF,TGTGCCAGCAGCAGGGACAGGATGAACACTGAAGCTTTCTTT,-,TRBJ1-1,TRBV7-3,TRBD1
CASSQGRTVLTSGNTIYF,TGCGCCAGCAGCCAAGGCCGGACGGTACTTACCTCTGGAAACACCATATATTTT,many,TRBJ1-3,TRBV4-1,-
CASSFGGLILEKLFF,TGTGCCAGCAGCTTTGGAGGGCTAATTCTTGAAAAACTGTTTTTT,-,TRBJ1-4,TRBV7-9,-
CASSLQAEAFF,TGTGCCAGCAGCCTACAGGCTGAAGCTTTCTTT,-,TRBJ1-1,TRBV5-6,-
CASSQDRGPTFF,TGTGCCAGCAGCCAAGACAGGGGCCCTACGTTTTTT,-,TRBJ1-4,TRBV3-1,-
CSSERDYGYTF,TGCAGCTCAGAACGGGACTATGGCTACACCTTC,few,TRBJ1-2,TRBV29-1,-
CASKGRDREPGANVLTF,TGTGCCAGCAAGGGAAGGGACAGGGAACCTGGGGCCAACGTCCTGACTTTC,-,TRBJ2-6,TRBV2,TRBD1
CASRRTSGVLNIQYF,TGTGCCAGCAGACGGACTAGCGGGGTTTTAAACATTCAGTACTTC,few,TRBJ2-4,TRBV6-5,TRBD2
CATSDSGGLRETQYF,TGTGCCACCAGTGATTCCGGGGGGCTGAGAGAGACCCAGTACTTC,-,TRBJ2-5,TRBV24-1,-
CASTPRGREESPLHF,TGTGCCAGCACCCCAAGAGGGCGGGAAGAATCACCCCTCCACTTT,few,TRBJ1-6,TRBV7-9,-
CASSERRQPLSTGELFF,TGTGCCAGCAGTGAAAGGCGGCAGCCCTTGAGCACCGGGGAGCTGTTTTTT,-,TRBJ2-2,TRBV2,-
CAALERTGGYEQYF,TGTGCCGCCCTGGAACGCACTGGGGGTTACGAGCAGTACTTC,-,TRBJ2-7,TRBV2,-
CASSRGTVGFGNIQYF,TGTGCCAGCAGCCGTGGGACAGTGGGGTTCGGAAACATTCAGTACTTC,few,TRBJ2-4,TRBV11-2,TRBD1
CASSFQGARLGTEAFF,TGTGCCAGCAGTTTCCAGGGGGCACGGTTGGGCACTGAAGCTTTCTTT,few,TRBJ1-1,TRBV11-2,TRBD1
CASGNQLSTETQYF,TGTGCCAGCGGTAACCAACTAAGCACAGAAACGCAGTATTTT,few,TRBJ2-3,TRBV2,-